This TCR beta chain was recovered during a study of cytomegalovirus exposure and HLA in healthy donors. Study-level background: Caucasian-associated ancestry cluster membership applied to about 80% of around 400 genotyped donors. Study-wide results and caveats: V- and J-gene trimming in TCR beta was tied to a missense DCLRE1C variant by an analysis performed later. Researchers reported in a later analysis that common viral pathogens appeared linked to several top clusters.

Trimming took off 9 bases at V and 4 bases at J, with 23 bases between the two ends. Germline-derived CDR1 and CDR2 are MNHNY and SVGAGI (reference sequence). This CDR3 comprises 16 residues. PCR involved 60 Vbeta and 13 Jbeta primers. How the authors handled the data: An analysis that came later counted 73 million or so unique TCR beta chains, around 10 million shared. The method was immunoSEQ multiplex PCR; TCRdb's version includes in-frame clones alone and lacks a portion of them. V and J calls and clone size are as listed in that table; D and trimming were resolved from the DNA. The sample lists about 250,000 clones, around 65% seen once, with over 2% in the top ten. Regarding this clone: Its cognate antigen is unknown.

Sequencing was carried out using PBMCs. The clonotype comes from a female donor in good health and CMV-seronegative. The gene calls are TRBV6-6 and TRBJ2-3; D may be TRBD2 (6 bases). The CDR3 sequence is CASNWGDSSAADTQYF. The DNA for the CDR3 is TGTGCCAGTAACTGGGGGGACTCCTCAGCGGCAGATACGCAGTATTTT.